This is a list of T cell receptor beta chains from one sample in a study of CD8+ T cells in alopecia areata. Libraries were prepared by immunoSEQ multiplex PCR; TCRdb keeps only in-frame clonotypes and omits some of them. The sample carries 120,000 or so clones, about 50% recorded once. Sequencing input: NKG2D-low CD8+ T cells sorted from blood. Receptors were obtained from a human donor with alopecia areata. The CDR3 runs from the conserved cysteine through the conserved F or W. The D gene is left open where the match is weak. Some rows mark clone size as missing; the rest say once, few, many or name a class of expanded clone.

D,size,J,V,CDR3,DNA
-,few,TRBJ2-3,TRBV4-1,CASSQGGDTQYF,TGCGCCAGCAGCCAAGGGGGAGATACGCAGTATTTT
TRBD1,-,TRBJ1-1,TRBV30,CAWTTGEVEAFF,TGTGCCTGGACGACAGGGGAGGTGGAAGCGTTCTTT
-,-,TRBJ2-6,TRBV5-1,CASSLGGSGANVLTF,TGCGCCAGCAGCTTGGGGGGCTCTGGGGCCAACGTCCTGACTTTC
TRBD1,-,TRBJ2-7,TRBV9,CASSPGTGSYEQYF,TGTGCCAGCAGCCCCGGGACAGGGTCCTACGAGCAGTACTTC
-,-,TRBJ2-7,TRBV14,CASSQAGVEQYF,TGTGCCAGCAGCCAAGCGGGGGTAGAGCAGTACTTC
-,-,TRBJ2-7,TRBV29-1,CSVERGTYEQYF,TGCAGCGTTGAAAGGGGTACCTACGAGCAGTACTTC
TRBD2,-,TRBJ2-5,TRBV28,CASSSSGVETQYF,TGTGCCAGCAGCAGTAGCGGGGTGGAGACCCAGTACTTC
TRBD1,-,TRBJ2-2,TRBV27,CASKLAGGPGELFF,TGTGCCAGCAAACTTGCAGGGGGCCCCGGGGAGCTGTTTTTT
-,-,TRBJ2-3,TRBV27,CASSLWGTQYF,TGTGCCAGCAGCCTCTGGGGTACGCAGTATTTT
TRBD1,-,TRBJ1-6,TRBV15,CATSRDRGNSPLHF,TGTGCCACCAGCAGGGACAGGGGGAATTCACCCCTCCACTTT
TRBD1,-,TRBJ2-5,TRBV15,CATSGDRVQETQYF,TGTGCCACCAGCGGGGACAGGGTCCAAGAGACCCAGTACTTC
TRBD1,-,TRBJ1-5,TRBV29-1,CSVAEGQGGQPQHF,TGCAGCGTTGCAGAGGGACAGGGAGGTCAGCCCCAGCATTTT
-,few,TRBJ2-3,TRBV5-4,CASSTVGRETDTQYF,TGTGCCAGCAGCACTGTCGGGAGAGAGACAGATACGCAGTATTTT
-,-,TRBJ2-3,TRBV9,CASSVAGNTDTQYF,TGTGCCAGCAGCGTGGCGGGGAACACAGATACGCAGTATTTT
TRBD2,few,TRBJ2-2,TRBV29-1,CSVEASGNTGELFF,TGCAGCGTTGAGGCTAGCGGAAACACCGGGGAGCTGTTTTTT
-,-,TRBJ2-7,TRBV7-9,CASSLGPGYEQYF,TGTGCCAGCAGCTTAGGGCCGGGCTACGAGCAGTACTTC
-,once,TRBJ1-1,TRBV5-6,CASSFYGVGTEAFF,TGTGCCAGCAGCTTCTACGGGGTGGGCACTGAAGCTTTCTTT
-,-,TRBJ2-7,TRBV4-1,CASSQAVTGDEQYF,TGCGCCAGCAGCCAAGCGGTAACAGGCGACGAGCAGTACTTC
TRBD1,-,TRBJ2-1,TRBV9,CASSPPGQGITEQFF,TGTGCCAGCAGCCCCCCGGGACAGGGGATTACTGAGCAGTTCTTC
-,-,TRBJ2-7,TRBV10-2,CASRDSWEQYF,TGCGCCAGCCGCGACTCCTGGGAGCAGTACTTC
-,-,TRBJ2-1,TRBV30,CAQRVAGRNEQFF,TGTGCCCAGAGGGTCGCGGGTAGGAATGAGCAGTTCTTC
-,-,TRBJ2-4,TRBV29-1,CSVDGDREAIQYF,TGCAGCGTTGACGGCGACAGGGAGGCCATTCAGTACTTC
-,few,TRBJ1-1,TRBV9,CASSAGTVNTEAFF,TGTGCCAGCAGCGCCGGGACCGTGAACACTGAAGCTTTCTTT
-,few,TRBJ2-7,TRBV29-1,CSVERDTDDEQYF,TGCAGCGTTGAACGGGACACAGACGACGAGCAGTACTTC
-,few,TRBJ2-5,TRBV29-1,CSVDGIRGETQYF,TGCAGCGTTGATGGGATCAGGGGAGAGACCCAGTACTTC
-,-,TRBJ1-1,TRBV30,CAWSEAPNTEAFF,TGTGCCTGGAGTGAGGCCCCGAACACTGAAGCTTTCTTT
TRBD2,few,TRBJ2-7,TRBV2,CASYEEPGLESDEQYF,TGTGCCAGCTACGAGGAACCGGGACTAGAATCGGACGAGCAGTACTTC
-,-,TRBJ2-5,TRBV29-1,CSVVAEIETQYF,TGCAGCGTTGTAGCGGAGATAGAGACCCAGTACTTC
TRBD2,few,TRBJ2-2,TRBV28,CASSPIAGADTGELFF,TGTGCCAGCAGTCCTATAGCGGGGGCCGACACCGGGGAGCTGTTTTTT
TRBD2,-,TRBJ2-7,TRBV7-6,CASSFDLADEQYF,TGTGCCAGCAGCTTCGACCTAGCGGACGAGCAGTACTTC
-,-,TRBJ2-7,TRBV27,CASSSGPYEQYF,TGTGCCAGCAGTTCAGGGCCCTACGAGCAGTACTTC
TRBD1,-,TRBJ1-5,TRBV7-9,CASREGADQPQHF,TGTGCCAGTCGAGAGGGGGCTGATCAGCCCCAGCATTTT
-,once,TRBJ2-2,TRBV30,CACSQPNTDTGELFF,TGTGCCTGTTCTCAACCCAACACCGACACCGGGGAGCTGTTTTTT
-,-,TRBJ1-1,TRBV19,CASSIQQVMGTEAFF,TGTGCCAGTAGTATACAACAGGTTATGGGCACTGAAGCTTTCTTT
TRBD1,few,TRBJ2-6,TRBV29-1,CSVEDGTGSSGANVLTF,TGCAGCGTTGAAGATGGGACAGGGTCCTCAGGGGCCAACGTCCTGACTTTC
-,-,TRBJ2-3,TRBV5-4,CASTGTDTQYF,TGTGCCAGCACGGGCACAGATACGCAGTATTTT
-,few,TRBJ2-2,TRBV29-1,CSVGAVQTGELFF,TGCAGCGTTGGGGCGGTCCAGACCGGGGAGCTGTTTTTT
-,few,TRBJ2-3,TRBV29-1,CSASDITTDTQYF,TGCAGCGCCTCGGACATCACCACAGATACGCAGTATTTT
-,-,TRBJ2-7,TRBV29-1,CSVPAGFGQYF,TGCAGCGTGCCGGCTGGCTTCGGGCAGTACTTC
-,few,TRBJ1-2,TRBV29-1,CSVEDRLHTGTDYGYTF,TGCAGCGTTGAAGATCGATTACATACCGGGACGGATTATGGCTACACCTTC
-,-,TRBJ2-5,TRBV28,CASSFSRETQYF,TGTGCCAGCAGTTTTTCCAGGGAGACCCAGTACTTC
TRBD1,-,TRBJ2-4,TRBV27,CATSRAGQVNIQYF,TGTGCCACTTCCCGGGCGGGACAGGTGAACATTCAGTACTTC
TRBD2,-,TRBJ2-1,TRBV15,CATSSTVRTSVHNEQFF,TGTGCCACCAGCAGCACAGTCCGGACTAGCGTCCACAATGAGCAGTTCTTC
-,-,TRBJ2-7,TRBV29-1,CSVLSLAGVKDEQYF,TGCAGCGTTCTTTCCCTCGCAGGGGTGAAGGACGAGCAGTACTTC
-,few,TRBJ2-4,TRBV29-1,CSVELAKNIQYF,TGCAGCGTTGAACTAGCCAAAAACATTCAGTACTTC
-,-,TRBJ2-6,TRBV29-1,CSVAGAGANVLTF,TGCAGCGTTGCAGGGGCTGGGGCCAACGTCCTGACTTTC
TRBD1,-,TRBJ1-2,TRBV29-1,CSVDRGQANGYTF,TGCAGCGTTGATCGCGGACAGGCCAACGGCTACACCTTC
-,-,TRBJ2-1,TRBV2,CATQINEQFF,TGTGCCACCCAGATTAATGAGCAGTTCTTC
-,-,TRBJ2-3,TRBV29-1,CSVELLLGEVDTQYF,TGCAGCGTTGAGCTTCTACTAGGGGAGGTAGATACGCAGTATTTT
-,-,TRBJ1-1,TRBV6-5,CASSYSTTGEAFF,TGTGCCAGCAGTTACTCTACAACTGGGGAAGCTTTCTTT
-,-,TRBJ2-7,TRBV5-1,CASSLDRDGLYEQYF,TGCGCCAGCAGCTTGGACCGGGACGGACTCTACGAGCAGTACTTC
-,few,TRBJ2-2,TRBV23-1,CASVLLANWEELFF,TGCGCCAGCGTCCTTCTCGCTAATTGGGAGGAGCTGTTTTTT
-,-,TRBJ2-3,TRBV30,CAWRPQEADTQYF,TGTGCCTGGAGACCCCAGGAGGCAGATACGCAGTATTTT